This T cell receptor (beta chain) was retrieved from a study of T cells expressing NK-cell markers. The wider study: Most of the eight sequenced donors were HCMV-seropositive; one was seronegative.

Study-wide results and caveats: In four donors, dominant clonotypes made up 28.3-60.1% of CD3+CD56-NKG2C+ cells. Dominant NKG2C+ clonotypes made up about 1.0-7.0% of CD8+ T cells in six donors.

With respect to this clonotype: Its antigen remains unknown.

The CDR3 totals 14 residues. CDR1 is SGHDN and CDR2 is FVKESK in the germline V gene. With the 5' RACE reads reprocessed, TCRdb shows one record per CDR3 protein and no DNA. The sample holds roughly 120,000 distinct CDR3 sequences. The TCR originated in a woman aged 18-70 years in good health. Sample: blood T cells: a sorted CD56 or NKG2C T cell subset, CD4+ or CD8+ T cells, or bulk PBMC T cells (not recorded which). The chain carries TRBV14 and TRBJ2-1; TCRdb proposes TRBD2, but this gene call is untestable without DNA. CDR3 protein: CASSQDGPYNEQFF. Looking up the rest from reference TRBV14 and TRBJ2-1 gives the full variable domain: EAGVTQFPSHSVIEKGQTVTLRCDPISGHDNLYWYRRVMGKEIKFLLHFVKESKQDESGMPNNRFLAERTGGTYSTLKVQPAELEDSGVYFCASSQDGPYNEQFFGPGTRLTVL.